What follows describes a single TCR beta chain. No antigen is known for it. The sample holds no much larger clone one base away, and base qualities are not on file. Measured from the cysteine to the phenylalanine, the CDR3 is 15 residues long. Solely the CDR3 DNA is kept, with 45 bases framed from the first base. As encoded in the germline V gene, CDR1 is SGHRS while CDR2 is YFSETQ. V loses 4 bases at its end and J loses 4 bases; junction bases beyond the gene matches: 8. These data come from a study of T cell clones after liver transplantation (dated by TCRdb to between 2017 and 2020). Regarding the research as a whole: Samples were obtained from ITN030ST, a randomized trial in which withdrawal of immunosuppression was attempted within 2 years of liver transplantation. Donor-reactive T cell clones were identified by TCRbeta sequencing after a pre-transplant mixed lymphocyte reaction and then tracked in post-transplant blood. The subjects received no induction therapy and were kept on standard immunosuppression until randomization at 12-24 months post-transplant. Of the eight recipients, a few were HCV-positive, while the remaining recipients had been transplanted for non-autoimmune, non-viral indications. The studied cohort comprised 8 liver transplant recipients, 3 classified as tolerant and 5 as non-tolerant. As an antigen-independent comparator for donor-reactive sequences, third party-reactive TCRbeta sequences were also identified from pre-transplant MLRs. To count as tolerant, a recipient had to stay completely off immunosuppression for at least one year without liver enzymes climbing beyond twice the upper limit of normal. Blood samples were taken pre-transplant, pre-randomization before withdrawal, and post-randomization after full withdrawal or failed withdrawal. Study-wide conclusions, independent of this receptor: Low numbers of available donor cells limited the measurable donor-reactive repertoire in two subjects. After accounting for repertoire turnover, donor-reactive detection was significantly reduced in 7 of 8 subjects for CD4 and 8 of 8 for CD8. The conclusions were considered preliminary, being limited by small, heterogeneous patient numbers and non-standardized post-transplant time points. Donor-reactive sequences decreased more than third party-reactive sequences, which suggests partial antigen-specific deletion that was not related to withdrawal success. A significant post-transplant decrease in circulating donor-reactive CD4 TCRbeta sequences was observed in most of the 8 subjects, irrespective of tolerance or HCV status. Since no allograft tissue specimens were available, donor-reactive T cells may have migrated into the graft instead of being deleted.

Thawed unstimulated PBMCs were stained for CD3, CD4 and CD8 and FACS-sorted into CD3+CD4+ and CD3+CD8+ populations. Each of the 8 studied subjects was randomized to immunosuppression withdrawal. The Qiagen DNeasy Blood and Tissue Kit was used for isolation of genomic DNA. Frozen genomic DNA underwent high-throughput TCRbeta CDR3 sequencing by immunoSEQ, including PCR amplification, mapping, bias correction and internal controls. The source study handled its data this way. Productive rearrangements were kept, and unique TCRbeta sequences were defined by CDR3 nucleotide sequence plus V and J gene. Donor-reactive sequences required at least 5-fold expansion in CFSE-low cells versus unstimulated pre-transplant cells and at least 0.01% frequency. To ensure at least 90% detection power, minimum frequency thresholds were set for each subject based on that subject's lowest-template unstimulated sample. Jensen-Shannon divergence between the top 1000 TCRbeta sequences post- versus pre-transplant served as the measure of repertoire turnover. Changes in detection of donor-reactive sequences were assessed with two-sided Fisher's exact tests. TCRdb's version of the immuneACCESS table is confined to in-frame rearrangements and falls short of the full clone set. An unresolved V gene accounts for under half of the shortfall where checked; the remainder is of unknown origin. D and trimming were read from the DNA, whereas the V and J calls and clone size are those reported in that table. The sample records roughly 120,000 clones, over 75% of which are singletons. The ten largest clonotypes hold approximately 0.84% of the sample.

The TCR sequence derives from a human patient who received a liver transplant. Post transplant, some T cells may arise from the graft donor. The rearranged segments are TRBV5-1 and TRBJ1-1, with 9 junctional bases fitting TRBD1. The input for sequencing was CD4+ T cells from blood, taken 12 months after liver transplant. The nucleotides are TGCGCCAGCAGCGATAATACAGGGGGCAGCACTGAAGCTTTCTTT. This sequence encodes CASSDNTGGSTEAFF.